A selection of T cell receptor beta chains follows, all from one sample in a study of cytotoxic CD8 clonotypes in ibrutinib-treated CLL. The protocol was immunoSEQ multiplex PCR, while the TCRdb copy is restricted to in-frame clones and leaves out a portion. The sample contains over 75,000 clones, about 72% of which appear only once. The specimen comprised PBMCs, sampled after 12 months of ibrutinib treatment. Receptors were obtained from a human donor with chronic lymphocytic leukemia. Both conserved end residues are part of each CDR3. Each record gives: V gene, J gene, clone size, D gene, CDR3 protein, CDR3 DNA. The D gene is left open where the match is weak. Size tells how often a clone was seen (once, few, many) or the class of an expanded clone, and some rows leave it out.

v_call: TRBV25-1; j_call: TRBJ2-6; clone_size: .; d_call: .; cdr3_aa: CASNEAGANVLTF; cdr3_nt: TGTGCCAGCAACGAAGCTGGGGCCAACGTCCTGACTTTC
v_call: TRBV6-5; j_call: TRBJ2-7; clone_size: .; d_call: .; cdr3_aa: CASRTFSVRYEQYF; cdr3_nt: TGTGCCAGCAGGACATTTAGCGTCCGATACGAGCAGTACTTC
v_call: TRBV9; j_call: TRBJ2-7; clone_size: once; d_call: TRBD2; cdr3_aa: CASSVDGGAYEQYF; cdr3_nt: TGTGCCAGCAGCGTAGACGGGGGGGCCTACGAGCAGTACTTC
v_call: TRBV7-2; j_call: TRBJ1-1; clone_size: .; d_call: .; cdr3_aa: CASSYQGGKRTEAFF; cdr3_nt: TGTGCCAGCAGCTATCAAGGGGGGAAGAGGACTGAAGCTTTCTTT
v_call: TRBV5-6; j_call: TRBJ1-1; clone_size: .; d_call: .; cdr3_aa: CASSLLGAGNTEAFF; cdr3_nt: TGTGCCAGCAGCTTGCTTGGGGCCGGGAACACTGAAGCTTTCTTT
v_call: TRBV19; j_call: TRBJ2-7; clone_size: .; d_call: .; cdr3_aa: CASSRGTAYEQYF; cdr3_nt: TGTGCCAGCTCACGGGGAACCGCCTACGAGCAGTACTTC
v_call: TRBV30; j_call: TRBJ2-1; clone_size: .; d_call: .; cdr3_aa: CAWTEGSYGDEQFF; cdr3_nt: TGTGCCTGGACAGAAGGGTCCTATGGCGATGAGCAGTTCTTC
v_call: TRBV19; j_call: TRBJ1-1; clone_size: .; d_call: TRBD1; cdr3_aa: CASSDRTGRGEAFF; cdr3_nt: TGTGCCAGTAGCGATCGGACAGGGCGAGGAGAAGCTTTCTTT
v_call: TRBV19; j_call: TRBJ1-6; clone_size: .; d_call: TRBD1; cdr3_aa: CASSEGQYNSPLHF; cdr3_nt: TGTGCCAGTAGTGAGGGACAGTATAATTCACCCCTCCACTTT
v_call: TRBV5-1; j_call: TRBJ1-1; clone_size: .; d_call: .; cdr3_aa: CASNPAGLGMNTEAFF; cdr3_nt: TGCGCCAGCAATCCCGCAGGTTTGGGTATGAACACTGAAGCTTTCTTT
v_call: TRBV30; j_call: TRBJ2-1; clone_size: .; d_call: TRBD1; cdr3_aa: CAWDRDRGNEQFF; cdr3_nt: TGTGCCTGGGACCGGGACAGGGGAAATGAGCAGTTCTTC
v_call: TRBV6-1; j_call: TRBJ2-3; clone_size: once; d_call: .; cdr3_aa: CASSEAPGLSGWDTDTQYF; cdr3_nt: TGTGCCAGCAGTGAAGCCCCGGGCTTGAGCGGATGGGACACAGATACGCAGTATTTT
v_call: TRBV19; j_call: TRBJ1-5; clone_size: .; d_call: .; cdr3_aa: CASSIRVQGESNQPQHF; cdr3_nt: TGTGCCAGTAGTATACGAGTACAGGGCGAGAGCAATCAGCCCCAGCATTTT
v_call: TRBV5-1; j_call: TRBJ1-2; clone_size: .; d_call: .; cdr3_aa: CASSPPTDNYGYTF; cdr3_nt: TGCGCCAGCAGCCCACCGACGGACAACTATGGCTACACCTTC
v_call: TRBV7-3; j_call: TRBJ2-2; clone_size: few; d_call: TRBD1; cdr3_aa: CASSLRRPQGAGELFF; cdr3_nt: TGTGCCAGCAGCTTAAGGAGGCCACAGGGGGCCGGGGAGCTGTTTTTT
v_call: TRBV12-5; j_call: TRBJ2-1; clone_size: .; d_call: .; cdr3_aa: CASGLGTGLGGSSYNEQFF; cdr3_nt: TGTGCTAGTGGTTTGGGGACCGGACTTGGGGGTAGCTCCTACAATGAGCAGTTCTTC
v_call: TRBV9; j_call: TRBJ1-1; clone_size: .; d_call: .; cdr3_aa: CASSVGRSMNTEAFF; cdr3_nt: TGTGCCAGCAGCGTCGGCAGGTCGATGAACACTGAAGCTTTCTTT
v_call: TRBV6-5; j_call: TRBJ1-1; clone_size: .; d_call: .; cdr3_aa: CASTQRRDVARAFF; cdr3_nt: TGTGCCAGCACCCAAAGACGGGACGTCGCGCGGGCTTTCTTT
v_call: TRBV10-3; j_call: TRBJ2-7; clone_size: .; d_call: TRBD1; cdr3_aa: CAISPGTGSYEQYF; cdr3_nt: TGTGCCATCAGTCCTGGGACAGGGTCCTACGAGCAGTACTTC
v_call: TRBV9; j_call: TRBJ1-1; clone_size: .; d_call: .; cdr3_aa: CASSVGTGQMNTEAFF; cdr3_nt: TGTGCCAGCAGCGTAGGGACTGGGCAAATGAACACTGAAGCTTTCTTT
v_call: TRBV7-9; j_call: TRBJ2-7; clone_size: .; d_call: .; cdr3_aa: CASSFRRSGSEQYF; cdr3_nt: TGTGCCAGCAGCTTCCGCCGTTCGGGGAGCGAGCAGTACTTC
v_call: TRBV5-4; j_call: TRBJ1-4; clone_size: .; d_call: .; cdr3_aa: CASSARVDNEKLFF; cdr3_nt: TGTGCCAGCAGCGCAAGGGTTGATAATGAAAAACTGTTTTTT
v_call: TRBV7-9; j_call: TRBJ2-7; clone_size: .; d_call: .; cdr3_aa: CASSSAFEQYF; cdr3_nt: TGTGCCAGCAGCTCGGCGTTTGAGCAGTACTTC
v_call: TRBV7-3; j_call: TRBJ2-3; clone_size: few; d_call: TRBD1; cdr3_aa: CASSRTGQHTDTQYF; cdr3_nt: TGTGCCAGCAGCCGGACAGGCCAGCACACAGATACGCAGTATTTT
v_call: TRBV11-3; j_call: TRBJ1-1; clone_size: .; d_call: .; cdr3_aa: CASSLEVGRLMNTEAFF; cdr3_nt: TGTGCCAGCAGCTTAGAGGTCGGAAGGCTTATGAACACTGAAGCTTTCTTT
v_call: TRBV6-5; j_call: TRBJ1-1; clone_size: .; d_call: .; cdr3_aa: CASSGTNTEAFF; cdr3_nt: TGTGCCAGCAGTGGGACGAACACTGAAGCTTTCTTT
v_call: TRBV18; j_call: TRBJ2-7; clone_size: once; d_call: .; cdr3_aa: CASSFDYEQYF; cdr3_nt: TGTGCCAGCTCATTTGATTACGAGCAGTACTTC
v_call: TRBV7-2; j_call: TRBJ2-3; clone_size: .; d_call: .; cdr3_aa: CASSLTGRGLTDTQYF; cdr3_nt: TGTGCCAGCAGCCTAACCGGGCGGGGGCTTACAGATACGCAGTATTTT
v_call: TRBV7-9; j_call: TRBJ1-1; clone_size: .; d_call: .; cdr3_aa: CASSARVSEAFF; cdr3_nt: TGTGCCAGCAGCGCAAGGGTATCTGAAGCTTTCTTT
v_call: TRBV5-1; j_call: TRBJ1-1; clone_size: .; d_call: TRBD1; cdr3_aa: CASSSQGKGTEAFF; cdr3_nt: TGCGCCAGCAGCTCACAGGGGAAAGGCACTGAAGCTTTCTTT
v_call: TRBV27; j_call: TRBJ2-3; clone_size: .; d_call: .; cdr3_aa: CASTRGRGSTDTQYF; cdr3_nt: TGTGCCAGCACCCGAGGGAGGGGGAGCACAGATACGCAGTATTTT
v_call: TRBV5-1; j_call: TRBJ2-1; clone_size: .; d_call: TRBD2; cdr3_aa: CASSTERGSYNEQFF; cdr3_nt: TGCGCCAGCAGCACGGAGCGGGGGAGCTACAATGAGCAGTTCTTC
v_call: TRBV27; j_call: TRBJ2-3; clone_size: .; d_call: .; cdr3_aa: CASSRGERGTDTQYF; cdr3_nt: TGTGCCAGCAGCCGCGGGGAGAGAGGCACAGATACGCAGTATTTT
v_call: TRBV5-1; j_call: TRBJ2-3; clone_size: .; d_call: .; cdr3_aa: CASSHGGRTDTQYF; cdr3_nt: TGCGCCAGCAGCCACGGAGGGCGCACAGATACGCAGTATTTT
v_call: TRBV28; j_call: TRBJ2-2; clone_size: .; d_call: TRBD1; cdr3_aa: CASSLYGTGAGELFF; cdr3_nt: TGTGCCAGCAGTTTATATGGGACAGGGGCCGGGGAGCTGTTTTTT
v_call: TRBV7-6; j_call: TRBJ1-2; clone_size: few; d_call: .; cdr3_aa: CASSLRPGNHGYTF; cdr3_nt: TGTGCCAGCAGCTTGCGCCCAGGGAACCATGGCTACACCTTC
v_call: TRBV5-1; j_call: TRBJ1-2; clone_size: .; d_call: .; cdr3_aa: CASRQNTGGRDGYTF; cdr3_nt: TGCGCCAGCAGACAGAATACAGGAGGAAGGGATGGCTACACCTTC
v_call: TRBV11-2; j_call: TRBJ2-3; clone_size: .; d_call: TRBD2; cdr3_aa: CASSVLAGGPDTQYF; cdr3_nt: TGTGCCAGCAGCGTCTTAGCGGGGGGACCAGATACGCAGTATTTT
v_call: TRBV5-1; j_call: TRBJ2-2; clone_size: .; d_call: .; cdr3_aa: CASSLGSGATGELFF; cdr3_nt: TGCGCCAGCAGCTTGGGTTCAGGGGCCACCGGGGAGCTGTTTTTT
v_call: TRBV6-5; j_call: TRBJ2-1; clone_size: .; d_call: .; cdr3_aa: CASDGGREQFF; cdr3_nt: TGTGCCAGTGACGGGGGCCGGGAGCAGTTCTTC
v_call: TRBV2; j_call: TRBJ2-3; clone_size: .; d_call: TRBD2; cdr3_aa: CASAVPGLAGGRTDTQYF; cdr3_nt: TGTGCCAGCGCGGTCCCGGGACTAGCGGGGGGCCGCACAGATACGCAGTATTTT
v_call: TRBV11-3; j_call: TRBJ1-5; clone_size: .; d_call: .; cdr3_aa: CASSLDLGVSNQPQHF; cdr3_nt: TGTGCCAGCAGCTTAGATCTAGGGGTCAGCAATCAGCCCCAGCATTTT
v_call: TRBV29-1; j_call: TRBJ2-1; clone_size: .; d_call: TRBD1; cdr3_aa: CSTRTGPDEQFF; cdr3_nt: TGCAGCACTAGGACAGGGCCGGATGAGCAGTTCTTC
v_call: TRBV5-1; j_call: TRBJ1-2; clone_size: .; d_call: .; cdr3_aa: CASRFFETSGGYTF; cdr3_nt: TGCGCCAGCAGGTTTTTTGAGACCTCCGGGGGCTACACCTTC
v_call: TRBV7-6; j_call: TRBJ1-4; clone_size: .; d_call: .; cdr3_aa: CASSLLKGSSPNEKLFF; cdr3_nt: TGTGCCAGCAGTCTGCTAAAGGGGAGTTCGCCTAATGAAAAACTGTTTTTT
v_call: TRBV28; j_call: TRBJ2-5; clone_size: many; d_call: TRBD2; cdr3_aa: CASSFERGLQETQYF; cdr3_nt: TGTGCCAGCAGTTTTGAGCGGGGCCTCCAAGAGACCCAGTACTTC
v_call: TRBV27; j_call: TRBJ2-2; clone_size: once; d_call: .; cdr3_aa: CASSLALGYTGELFF; cdr3_nt: TGTGCCAGCAGTTTGGCCTTGGGGTACACCGGGGAGCTGTTTTTT
v_call: TRBV5-1; j_call: TRBJ2-1; clone_size: once; d_call: TRBD1; cdr3_aa: CASSSLGTGGHNEQFF; cdr3_nt: TGCGCCAGCAGCTCCCTCGGGACAGGGGGCCACAATGAGCAGTTCTTC
v_call: TRBV5-1; j_call: TRBJ1-6; clone_size: .; d_call: .; cdr3_aa: CASSLDLIDSLNSPLHF; cdr3_nt: TGCGCCAGCAGCCTCGACTTAATTGACAGCCTTAATTCACCCCTCCACTTT
v_call: TRBV7-3; j_call: TRBJ2-1; clone_size: .; d_call: TRBD2; cdr3_aa: CASSATGLAGGSEQFF; cdr3_nt: TGTGCCAGCAGCGCTACGGGACTAGCGGGGGGCAGTGAGCAGTTCTTC
v_call: TRBV11-2; j_call: TRBJ2-7; clone_size: .; d_call: TRBD2; cdr3_aa: CASSFGWGGNEQYF; cdr3_nt: TGTGCCAGCAGCTTCGGTTGGGGGGGGAACGAGCAGTACTTC
v_call: TRBV30; j_call: TRBJ1-6; clone_size: .; d_call: TRBD1; cdr3_aa: CAWSVLGDSNSPLHF; cdr3_nt: TGTGCCTGGAGTGTACTGGGGGACAGCAATTCACCCCTCCACTTT
v_call: TRBV11-2; j_call: TRBJ2-5; clone_size: .; d_call: TRBD1; cdr3_aa: CASSPGQRIQETQYF; cdr3_nt: TGTGCCAGCAGCCCGGGACAGAGAATCCAAGAGACCCAGTACTTC
v_call: TRBV6-6; j_call: TRBJ1-2; clone_size: .; d_call: .; cdr3_aa: CASSPVGHYGYTF; cdr3_nt: TGTGCCAGCAGTCCTGTTGGGCACTATGGCTACACCTTC
v_call: TRBV27; j_call: TRBJ2-7; clone_size: once; d_call: TRBD1; cdr3_aa: CASSLGDRGYQQYF; cdr3_nt: TGTGCCAGCAGTTTAGGGGACAGGGGGTATCAGCAGTACTTC
v_call: TRBV12-5; j_call: TRBJ2-7; clone_size: .; d_call: .; cdr3_aa: CASGYGTYEQYF; cdr3_nt: TGTGCTAGTGGTTACGGAACCTACGAGCAGTACTTC
v_call: TRBV6-5; j_call: TRBJ2-2; clone_size: .; d_call: TRBD2; cdr3_aa: CASGGENTGELFF; cdr3_nt: TGTGCCAGCGGGGGGGAGAACACCGGGGAGCTGTTTTTT
v_call: TRBV5-8; j_call: TRBJ1-5; clone_size: .; d_call: .; cdr3_aa: CASSSTGNQPQHF; cdr3_nt: TGTGCCAGCAGCTCGACAGGCAATCAGCCCCAGCATTTT
v_call: TRBV5-6; j_call: TRBJ2-2; clone_size: .; d_call: TRBD1; cdr3_aa: CASSAQQGLTGELFF; cdr3_nt: TGTGCCAGCAGCGCACAACAGGGGCTAACCGGGGAGCTGTTTTTT